The text below deals with one TCR beta chain. Primers included in the PCR were 60 Vbeta and 13 Jbeta primers. The method was immunoSEQ multiplex PCR; TCRdb's version includes in-frame clones alone and lacks a portion of them. The listing records around 140,000 clones. The sample originates from a study of cytomegalovirus exposure and HLA in healthy donors. Trimming pared 3 bases from V and 7 bases from J, leaving 13 bases between. Per the germline V gene, CDR1 is SGDLS and CDR2 is YYNGEE. The CDR3 length is 13 residues. This clonotype originated in a woman aged 45-59 years in good health and CMV-seronegative. Sequencing was performed on PBMCs. This chain links TRBV9 with TRBJ1-2; D gene ambiguous. DNA for the CDR3: TGTGCCAGCAGCGCGCCCGTAGATTCTGGCTACACCTTC. This translates into CASSAPVDSGYTF.